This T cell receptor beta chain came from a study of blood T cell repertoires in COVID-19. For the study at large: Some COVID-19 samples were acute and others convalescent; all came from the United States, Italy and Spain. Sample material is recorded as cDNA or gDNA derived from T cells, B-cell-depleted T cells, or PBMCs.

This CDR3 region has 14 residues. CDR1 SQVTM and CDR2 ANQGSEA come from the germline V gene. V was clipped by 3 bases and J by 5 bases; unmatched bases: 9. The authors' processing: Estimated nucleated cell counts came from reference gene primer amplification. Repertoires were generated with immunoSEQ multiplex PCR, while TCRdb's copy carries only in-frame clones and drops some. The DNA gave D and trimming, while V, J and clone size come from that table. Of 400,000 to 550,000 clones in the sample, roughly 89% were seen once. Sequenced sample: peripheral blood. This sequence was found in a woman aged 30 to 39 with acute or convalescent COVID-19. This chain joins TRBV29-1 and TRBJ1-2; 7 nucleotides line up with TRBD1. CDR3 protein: CSVDWNGQAYGYTF. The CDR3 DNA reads TGCAGCGTTGACTGGAACGGACAGGCGTATGGCTACACCTTC.